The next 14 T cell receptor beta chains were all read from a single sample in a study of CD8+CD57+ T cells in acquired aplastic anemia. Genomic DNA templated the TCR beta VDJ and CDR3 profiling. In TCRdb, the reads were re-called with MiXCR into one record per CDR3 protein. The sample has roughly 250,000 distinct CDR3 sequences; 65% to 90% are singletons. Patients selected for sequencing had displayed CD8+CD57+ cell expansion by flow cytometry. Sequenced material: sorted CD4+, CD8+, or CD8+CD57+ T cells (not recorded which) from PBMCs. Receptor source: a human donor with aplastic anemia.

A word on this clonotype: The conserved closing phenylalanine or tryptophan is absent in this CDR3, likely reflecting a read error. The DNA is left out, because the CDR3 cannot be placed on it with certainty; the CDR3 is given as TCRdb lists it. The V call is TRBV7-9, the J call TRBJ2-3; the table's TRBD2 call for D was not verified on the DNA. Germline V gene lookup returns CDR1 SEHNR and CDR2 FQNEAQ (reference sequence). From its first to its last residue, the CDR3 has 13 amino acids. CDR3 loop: CASRLAGSYGPNV.

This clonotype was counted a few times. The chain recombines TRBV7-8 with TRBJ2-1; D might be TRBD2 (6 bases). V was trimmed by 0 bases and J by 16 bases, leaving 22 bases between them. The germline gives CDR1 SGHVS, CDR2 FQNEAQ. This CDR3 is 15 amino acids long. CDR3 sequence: CASSLAGGGNTQYFF. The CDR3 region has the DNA TGTGCCAGCAGCTTAGCGGGAGGTGGCAATACGCAGTATTTCTTC.

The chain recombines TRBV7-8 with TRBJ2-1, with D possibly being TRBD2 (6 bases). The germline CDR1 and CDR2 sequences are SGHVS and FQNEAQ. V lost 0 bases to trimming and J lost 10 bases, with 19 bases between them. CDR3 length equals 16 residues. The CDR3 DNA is TGTGCCAGCAGCTTAGCGGGAGGCGGCGGTAGCCAGGAGCAGTTCTTC. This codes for CASSLAGGGGSQEQFF.

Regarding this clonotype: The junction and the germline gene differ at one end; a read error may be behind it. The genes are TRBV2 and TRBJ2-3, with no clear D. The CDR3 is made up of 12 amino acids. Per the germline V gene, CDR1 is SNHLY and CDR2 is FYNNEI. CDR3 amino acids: CASGVGSDKPQF. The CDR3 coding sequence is TGTGCCAGCGGGGTAGGTTCCGATAAGCCGCAGTTT.

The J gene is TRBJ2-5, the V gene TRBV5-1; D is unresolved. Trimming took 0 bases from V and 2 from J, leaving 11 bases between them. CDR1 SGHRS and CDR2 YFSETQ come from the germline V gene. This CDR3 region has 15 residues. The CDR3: CASSLEPGFQETQYF. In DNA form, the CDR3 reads TGCGCCAGCAGCTTGGAACCAGGCTTTCAAGAGACCCAGTACTTC.

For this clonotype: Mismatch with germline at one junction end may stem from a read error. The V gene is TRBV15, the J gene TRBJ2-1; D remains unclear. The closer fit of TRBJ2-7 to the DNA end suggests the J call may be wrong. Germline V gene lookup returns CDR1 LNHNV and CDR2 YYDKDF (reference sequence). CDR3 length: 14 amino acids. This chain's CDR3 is CASSRGRAHNTQYF. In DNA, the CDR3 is TGTGCCAGCAGCCGAGGCCGCGCGCACAATACGCAGTACTTC.

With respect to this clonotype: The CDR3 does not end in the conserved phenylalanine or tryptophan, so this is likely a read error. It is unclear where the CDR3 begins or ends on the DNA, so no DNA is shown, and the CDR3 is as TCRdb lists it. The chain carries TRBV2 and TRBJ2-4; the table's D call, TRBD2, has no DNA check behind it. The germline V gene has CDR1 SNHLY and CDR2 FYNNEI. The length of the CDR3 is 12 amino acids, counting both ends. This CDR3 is CASGGAGSIQHY.

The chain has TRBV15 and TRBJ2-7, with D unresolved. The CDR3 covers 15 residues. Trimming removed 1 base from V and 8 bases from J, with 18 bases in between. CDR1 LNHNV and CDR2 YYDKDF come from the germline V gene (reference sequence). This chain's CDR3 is CATSRGDWADEKQYF. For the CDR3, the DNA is TGTGCCACCAGCAGAGGAGATTGGGCCGACGAAAAGCAGTACTTC. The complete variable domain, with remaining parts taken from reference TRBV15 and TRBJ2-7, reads DAMVIQNPRYQVTQFGKPVTLSCSQTLNHNVMYWYQQKSSQAPKLLFHYYDKDFNNEADTPDNFQSRRPNTSFCFLDIRSPGLGDTAMYLCATSRGDWADEKQYFGPGTRLTVT.

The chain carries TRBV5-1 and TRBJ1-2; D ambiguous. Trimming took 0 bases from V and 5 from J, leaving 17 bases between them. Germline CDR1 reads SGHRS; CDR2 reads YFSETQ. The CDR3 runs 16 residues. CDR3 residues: CASSLAGGSDVYGYTF. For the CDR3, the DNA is TGCGCCAGCAGCTTGGCCGGTGGCAGCGACGTATATGGCTACACCTTC.

This CDR3 is CASLRQANAQYF. The CDR3, as DNA: TGTGCCAGCCTAAGACAGGCCAACGCCCAGTACTTC. The rearrangement uses TRBV11-3 and TRBJ2-5; D is possibly TRBD1 (6 bases). CDR3 length: 12 amino acids. CDR1 is SGHNT, CDR2 YENEEA, per germline. Trimming shortened V by 8 bases and J by 9 bases, and 16 bases separated the two germline ends.

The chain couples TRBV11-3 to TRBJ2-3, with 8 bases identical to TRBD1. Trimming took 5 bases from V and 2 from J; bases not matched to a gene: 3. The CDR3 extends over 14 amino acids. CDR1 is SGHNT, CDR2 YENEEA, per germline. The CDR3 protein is CASSRGQVTDTQYF. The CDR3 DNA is TGTGCCAGCAGCCGGGGACAGGTCACAGATACGCAGTATTTT. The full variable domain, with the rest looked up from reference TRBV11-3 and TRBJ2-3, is EAGVVQSPRYKIIEKKQPVAFWCNPISGHNTLYWYLQNLGQGPELLIRYENEEAVDDSQLPKDRFSAERLKGVDSTLKIQPAELGDSAVYLCASSRGQVTDTQYFGPGTRLTVL.

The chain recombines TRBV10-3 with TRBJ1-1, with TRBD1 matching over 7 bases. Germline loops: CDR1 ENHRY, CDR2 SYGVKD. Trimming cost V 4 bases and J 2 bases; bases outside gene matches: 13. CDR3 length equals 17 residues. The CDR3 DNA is TGTGCCATCAGTGTTTGGCCGGGACAGTCGGGTAACACTGAAGCTTTCTTT. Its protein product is CAISVWPGQSGNTEAFF.

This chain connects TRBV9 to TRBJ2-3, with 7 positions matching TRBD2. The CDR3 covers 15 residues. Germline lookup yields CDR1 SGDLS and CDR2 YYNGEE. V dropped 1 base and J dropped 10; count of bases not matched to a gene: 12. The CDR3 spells CASSVLAGNAGAQYF. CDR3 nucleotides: TGTGCCAGCAGCGTATTAGCGGGTAACGCCGGTGCGCAGTATTTT. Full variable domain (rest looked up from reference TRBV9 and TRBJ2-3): DSGVTQTPKHLITATGQRVTLRCSPRSGDLSVYWYQQSLDQGLQFLIQYYNGEERAKGNILERFSAQQFPDLHSELNLSSLELGDSALYFCASSVLAGNAGAQYFGPGTRLTVL.

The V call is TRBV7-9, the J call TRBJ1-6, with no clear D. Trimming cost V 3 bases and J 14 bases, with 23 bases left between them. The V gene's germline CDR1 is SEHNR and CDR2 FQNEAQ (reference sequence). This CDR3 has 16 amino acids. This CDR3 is CASSLEEGGGNEALHF. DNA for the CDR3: TGTGCCAGCAGCTTGGAGGAGGGCGGCGGGAATGAAGCCCTCCACTTT.